This TCR beta chain was found in a study of T cells in Graves' hyperthyroidism and ophthalmopathy. Findings and limits, study-wide: Most expanded thyroid clonotypes above 0.001 also appeared in blood.

This clonotype was counted at least ten times. The antigen is undetermined. Ophthalmopathy patients all had a Clinical Activity Score of at least 3, a NOSPECS grade of at least 4 and disease under 3 months old. Patients were excluded for uncontrolled infection, other autoimmune disease, pregnancy or lactation. Thyroid ultrasound, orbital computed tomography, clinical symptoms, and serum thyroxine and TRAb underpinned diagnoses. V lost 2 bases and J lost 1; bases outside the gene matches: 5. CDR1 and CDR2 from the germline V gene are SEHNR and FQNEAQ (reference sequence). The CDR3 spans 17 residues. TCR beta CDR3 sequences were amplified from RNA transcripts. The TCR CDR3 first-round RT-PCR relied on the HTBI primer set. MiXCR, applied by TCRdb to the multiplex PCR reads, yields one record per CDR3 protein. In the table there are about 520,000 distinct CDR3 sequences, about 24% of which are singletons.

The source is a woman under 40 with Graves' ophthalmopathy. The chain couples TRBV7-9 to TRBJ2-5, with 12 bases that match TRBD2. Sequenced: blood. Here the CDR3 reads CASSLYTSGGSQETQYF. The DNA for the CDR3 is TGTGCCAGCAGCTTATACACTAGCGGGGGGTCCCAAGAGACCCAGTACTTC.